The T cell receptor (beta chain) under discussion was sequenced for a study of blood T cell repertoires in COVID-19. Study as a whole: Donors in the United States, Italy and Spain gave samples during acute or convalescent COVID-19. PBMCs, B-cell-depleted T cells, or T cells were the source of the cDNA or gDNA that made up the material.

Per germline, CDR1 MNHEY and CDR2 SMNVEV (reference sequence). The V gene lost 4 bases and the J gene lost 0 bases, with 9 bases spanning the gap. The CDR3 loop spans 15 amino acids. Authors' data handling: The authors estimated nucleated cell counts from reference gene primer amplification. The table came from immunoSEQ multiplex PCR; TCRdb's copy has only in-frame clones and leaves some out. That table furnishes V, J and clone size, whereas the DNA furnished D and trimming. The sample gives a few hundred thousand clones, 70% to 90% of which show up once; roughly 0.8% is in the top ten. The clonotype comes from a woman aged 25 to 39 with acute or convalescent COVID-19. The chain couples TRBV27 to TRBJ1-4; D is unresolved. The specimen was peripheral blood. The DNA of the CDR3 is TGTGCCAGCAGTTACCGTTCGGCAACTAATGAAAAACTGTTTTTT. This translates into CASSYRSATNEKLFF.